The TCR beta chain under discussion was sequenced for a study of monozygotic twins with inflammatory bowel disease. The authors made each sample's cDNA in eight separate reactions. Template switching introduced UMIs that contain a 6-nucleotide sample barcode. TCRdb re-called the 5' RACE reads, yielding one record per CDR3 amino acid sequence without DNA. Recorded for this sample: around 230,000 distinct CDR3 sequences. Per the germline V gene, CDR1 is SGHRS and CDR2 is YFSETQ. The CDR3 runs to 16 residues. The genes are TRBV5-1 and TRBJ1-2. This receptor was taken from a human donor with ulcerative colitis or Crohn's disease, or a healthy co-twin of an affected twin (not recorded which). Sequenced material: blood. The CDR3 spells CASSLGTTGPRYGYTF.